These 27 T cell receptor beta chains were sequenced from one sample in a study of T cell responses to AZD1222 COVID-19 vaccine. Here immunoSEQ multiplex PCR was the method, and the copy in TCRdb shows in-frame clones only, minus some. There are 150,000 or so clones in the sample; approximately 90% occur only once, and about 3.8% lies in the top ten. The sample in question was peripheral blood, obtained 28 days after the second AZD1222 dose. Receptors originate from an adult who received the AZD1222 COVID-19 vaccine.

This clone showed up just once. The chain carries TRBV19 and TRBJ1-1, with a weak D call TRBD1 (6 bases). Germline CDR1 and CDR2: LNHDA and SQIVND (reference sequence). V shed 5 bases and J shed 7 bases, with 11 bases lying between them. CDR3 size: 12 residues. DNA for the CDR3: TGTGCCAGTAGTCTCGGACAGATTGAAGCTTTCTTT. The encoded protein is CASSLGQIEAFF.

The chain links TRBV4-2 to TRBJ2-1; D ambiguous. Trimming stripped 4 bases from V and 0 bases from J, with 16 bases between. The length of the CDR3 is 17 residues. CDR1 LGHNA and CDR2 YNFKEQ come from the germline V gene. CDR3 in amino acids: CASSPRVFGSSYNEQFF. The CDR3 nucleotides read TGTGCCAGCAGCCCCCGGGTTTTTGGTAGCTCCTACAATGAGCAGTTCTTC.

The CDR3 region has the DNA TGTGCCAGCAGGACGACAGGGGTGTACGAGCAGTACTTC. It translates to CASRTTGVYEQYF. This chain connects TRBV6-5 to TRBJ2-7, with 8 bases matching TRBD1. CDR1 is MNHEY and CDR2 is SVGAGI in the germline V gene. The V and J ends lost 6 bases and 4 bases, in that order; junction bases with no gene match: 5. This CDR3 has 13 residues.

J is TRBJ2-3 and V is TRBV6-6, with TRBD2 identical over 9 bases. Germline loops: CDR1 MNHNY, CDR2 SVGAGI (reference sequence). The V and J ends lost 5 bases and 4 bases, in that order; junction bases with no gene match: 13. The length of the CDR3 is 17 residues. The CDR3 loop reads CASSRLAGTRSPDTQYF. CDR3 DNA: TGTGCCAGCAGTCGTCTAGCGGGAACAAGGTCCCCAGATACGCAGTATTTT.

The genes are TRBV7-2 and TRBJ2-3; D is ambiguous. Per germline, CDR1 SGHTA and CDR2 FQGNSA. The V end was cut by 1 base, the J end by 2 bases, with 22 bases between. The CDR3 loop spans 19 amino acids. Here the CDR3 DNA reads TGTGCCAGCAGCTTAGATCGGCGCAGCCTGGGCTTCTTCACAGATACGCAGTATTTT. This gives the protein CASSLDRRSLGFFTDTQYF. Variable domain in full (rest from reference TRBV7-2 and TRBJ2-3): GAGVSQSPSNKVTEKGKDVELRCDPISGHTALYWYRQSLGQGLEFLIYFQGNSAPDKSGLPSDRFSAERTGGSVSTLTIQRTQQEDSAVYLCASSLDRRSLGFFTDTQYFGPGTRLTVL.

This CDR3 is CASSQVRGPEGNEQFF. The CDR3 DNA is TGTGCCAGCAGCCAAGTCCGGGGGCCCGAGGGGAATGAGCAGTTCTTC. J is TRBJ2-1 and V is TRBV3-1 (or the pseudogene TRBV3-2); D is perhaps TRBD1 or TRBD2 (6 bases each). The ends were cut back, 1 base at V and 7 bases at J, with 17 bases in the middle. Germline V gives CDR1 LGHDT, CDR2 YNNKEL (reference sequence). CDR3 length: 16 residues.

The CDR3 spells CASSHTGTALPKSYYEQYF. The DNA for the CDR3 is TGCGCCAGCAGCCATACCGGGACAGCCCTTCCAAAATCTTACTACGAGCAGTACTTC. The chain carries TRBV4-1 and TRBJ2-7; 7 positions agree with TRBD1. CDR1 and CDR2 (germline): MGHRA, YSYEKL. V dropped 3 bases and J dropped 3; count of bases not matched to a gene: 20. The CDR3 spans 19 residues.

This chain links TRBV9 with TRBJ2-7; 9 bases agree with TRBD2. Germline V gives CDR1 SGDLS, CDR2 YYNGEE. Trimming cost V 3 bases and J 4 bases; bases outside gene matches: 2. There are 13 residues in the CDR3. CDR3: CASSAGLAYEQYF. The CDR3 DNA reads as TGTGCCAGCAGCGCCGGACTAGCGTACGAGCAGTACTTC.

This chain connects TRBV2 to TRBJ2-1, with D perhaps TRBD1 (6 bases). V lost 8 bases and J lost 5, with 13 bases in between. Germline V gene lookup returns CDR1 SNHLY and CDR2 FYNNEI. The CDR3 has 13 amino acids. This CDR3 reads CASETDRNNEQFF. The CDR3 DNA follows: TGTGCCAGCGAAACCGACAGGAACAATGAGCAGTTCTTC.

The chain couples TRBV25-1 to TRBJ2-3; 11 bases line up with TRBD2. V dropped 5 bases and J dropped 1; count of bases not matched to a gene: 5. The length of the CDR3 is 16 residues. Germline assignment: CDR1 MGHDK and CDR2 SYGVNS. CDR3 in amino acids: CASSRPGLAGTDTQYF. The CDR3, as DNA: TGTGCCAGCAGTCGTCCGGGACTAGCGGGCACAGATACGCAGTATTTT.

The gene calls are TRBV19 and TRBJ2-1; D is possibly TRBD2 (6 bases). The germline CDR1 and CDR2 sequences are LNHDA and SQIVND (reference sequence). Trimming shortened V by 5 bases and J by 9 bases, and 23 bases separated the two germline ends. There are 16 residues in the CDR3. DNA for the CDR3: TGTGCCAGTAGTGCCCGTGGGAGCCGGATGGGGGGTGAGCAGTTCTTC. Protein product: CASSARGSRMGGEQFF.

The chain carries TRBV7-9 and TRBJ2-2; 7 nucleotides align to TRBD1. The CDR3 is 16 residues long. V was pared by 4 bases and J by 4 bases, with 9 bases of the junction left unmatched. Germline V CDR1 and CDR2: SEHNR, FQNEAQ (reference sequence). The CDR3 is CASSSWDSLSTGELFF. The CDR3 region has the DNA TGTGCCAGCAGCTCCTGGGACAGCCTCTCCACCGGGGAGCTGTTTTTT.

The chain employs TRBV19 and TRBJ1-2, with 8 bases aligning to TRBD1. After removal of 6 bases from V and 8 bases from J, the junction contained 11 bases not matched to a gene. Looked up from germline, CDR1 is LNHDA and CDR2 is SQIVND (reference sequence). The CDR3 is 14 residues long. The CDR3 protein is CASRTDREIGGYTF. The CDR3 region has the DNA TGTGCCAGTAGAACGGACAGGGAGATCGGGGGCTACACCTTC.

The J gene is TRBJ1-2, the V gene TRBV4-2; TRBD1 agrees at 7 bases. CDR3 size: 14 residues. V trimming: 3 bases; J trimming: 6 bases; junction bases outside the gene matches: 7. The germline V gene has CDR1 LGHNA and CDR2 YNFKEQ. The CDR3 spells CASSQIDRVDGYTF. In DNA form, the CDR3 reads TGTGCCAGCAGCCAGATTGACAGGGTCGATGGCTACACCTTC.

The chain recombines TRBV5-8 with TRBJ2-2, with 9 bases identical to TRBD1. J was trimmed by 3 bases and V by 3 bases; bases with no gene match: 6. There are 16 residues in the CDR3. Germline loops: CDR1 SGHTS, CDR2 YDEGEE. The CDR3 DNA reads as TGTGCCAGCAGCTCGGGGACAGGGAAATACACCGGGGAGCTGTTTTTT. Translated, it gives CASSSGTGKYTGELFF.

The J gene is TRBJ2-3, the V gene TRBV11-3; TRBD2 matches at 7 bases. This CDR3 has 16 amino acids. The V gene's germline CDR1 is SGHNT and CDR2 YENEEA. The V segment lost 5 bases and the J segment 0 bases; nucleotides outside the gene matches: 8. The CDR3 protein is CASSGRLAASTDTQYF. The CDR3 coding sequence is TGTGCCAGCAGCGGAAGACTAGCTGCTAGCACAGATACGCAGTATTTT.

This clone was counted once. This sequence joins TRBV19 and TRBJ1-5, with D possibly being TRBD1 (6 bases). Germline V gene sequence: CDR1 LNHDA, CDR2 SQIVND (reference sequence). Trimming cost V 5 bases and J 6 bases, with 11 bases left between them. This CDR3 has 13 amino acids. Here the CDR3 DNA reads TGTGCCAGTAGTCAACAGGGTACTCAGCCCCAGCATTTT. Protein product: CASSQQGTQPQHF. The variable domain in full, completed from reference TRBV19 and TRBJ1-5, reads DGGITQSPKYLFRKEGQNVTLSCEQNLNHDAMYWYRQDPGQGLRLIYYSQIVNDFQKGDIAEGYSVSREKKESFPLTVTSAQKNPTAFYLCASSQQGTQPQHFGDGTRLSIL.

The chain links TRBV4-2 to TRBJ1-1; D perhaps matches TRBD1 (5 bases). Germline V lookup: CDR1 LGHNA, CDR2 YNFKEQ. Trimming left V 6 bases short and J 11 bases short, with 16 bases between. This CDR3 region has 12 residues. CDR3 in DNA: TGTGCCAGCAGTCTAAAGGAGGGGTTTGCTTTCTTT. It yields the protein CASSLKEGFAFF.

The chain carries TRBV19 and TRBJ2-7, with D perhaps matching TRBD2 (6 bases). Germline-derived CDR1 and CDR2 are LNHDA and SQIVND (reference sequence). This CDR3 has 15 residues. The germline V and J ends were trimmed by 4 bases and 3 bases, with 16 bases remaining between them. CDR3 bases: TGTGCCAGTAGTAGATTCGGGGGTAGGGACTACGAGCAGTACTTC. Its protein is CASSRFGGRDYEQYF.

This rearrangement joins TRBV5-1 to TRBJ1-2; D call uncertain. Trimming pared 0 bases from V and 6 bases from J, leaving 9 bases between. The CDR3 length is 13 residues. Germline V gene sequence: CDR1 SGHRS, CDR2 YFSETQ. The CDR3 bases are TGCGCCAGCAGCTTGGACAGCACCCATGGCTACACCTTC. It yields the protein CASSLDSTHGYTF.

The chain employs TRBV19 and TRBJ1-5; the D gene is possibly TRBD1 (6 bases). The CDR3 has 16 residues. Germline V lookup: CDR1 LNHDA, CDR2 SQIVND (reference sequence). Trimming removed 4 bases from V and 6 bases from J, with 19 bases in between. The DNA of the CDR3 is TGTGCCAGTAGTAGGGGACGGGGGCTCACCGGTCAGCCCCAGCATTTT. Translation: CASSRGRGLTGQPQHF.

The chain combines TRBV19 with TRBJ1-1, with 7 bases matching TRBD1. From germline, CDR1 is LNHDA and CDR2 SQIVND (reference sequence). This CDR3 has 15 residues. V gave up 1 base and J gave up 2 bases; unmatched junction bases: 4. The CDR3 loop reads CASSIGNRGNTEAFF. Here the CDR3 DNA reads TGTGCCAGTAGTATAGGAAACAGGGGAAACACTGAAGCTTTCTTT.

This clone was detected once. The chain recombines TRBV4-2 with TRBJ2-3, with TRBD2 identical over 8 bases. There are 19 residues in the CDR3. Germline CDR1 and CDR2: LGHNA and YNFKEQ. Trimming at V came to 1 base and at J to 2 bases, leaving 14 bases not matched to a gene. The DNA for the CDR3 is TGTGCCAGCAGCCAAGGGGGGGGGCTTAGCGGGATCCTCACAGATACGCAGTATTTT. This encodes CASSQGGGLSGILTDTQYF.

This clone was picked up a small number of times. The junction shows a germline mismatch at one end, possibly a read error. The gene calls are TRBV11-2 and TRBJ2-5; TRBD1 is a possible D gene (5 bases). The V gene's germline CDR1 is SGHAT and CDR2 FQNNGV. The CDR3 runs to 14 residues. This CDR3 reads CASSLEGVLPAQYF. As DNA, the CDR3 is TGTGCCAGCAGCCTAGAAGGGGTCTTGCCGGCCCAGTACTTC.

The chain joins TRBV7-2 to TRBJ2-5; TRBD2 agrees at 13 bases. The CDR3 is made up of 16 amino acids. Per the germline V gene, CDR1 is SGHTA and CDR2 is FQGNSA. V was pared by 5 bases and J by 4 bases, with 7 bases of the junction left unmatched. For the CDR3, the DNA is TGTGCCAGCAGCGGAATACTAGCGGGAGGGCGAGAGACCCAGTACTTC. Translating gives CASSGILAGGRETQYF.

The chain couples TRBV6-5 to TRBJ1-2; possibly TRBD1 for D (6 bases). Trimming shortened V by 4 bases and J by 4 bases, and 16 bases separated the two germline ends. CDR3 length: 15 residues. Germline CDR1 reads MNHEY; CDR2 reads SVGAGI. The chain's CDR3 is CASSSDQGSIYGYTF. The CDR3 DNA sequence: TGTGCCAGCAGTTCTGACCAGGGGTCGATCTATGGCTACACCTTC.

The chain couples TRBV28 to TRBJ2-1; 10 bases match TRBD2. V was clipped by 5 bases and J by 3 bases; unmatched bases: 13. The V gene's germline CDR1 is MDHEN and CDR2 SYDVKM. The CDR3 is made up of 18 amino acids. In nucleotides, the CDR3 is TGTGCCAGCAGTCCATATTCCACGGGACTAGCGTTCTACAATGAGCAGTTCTTC. Translated, it gives CASSPYSTGLAFYNEQFF.